This record looks at one T cell receptor beta chain sequence and its context. The ends were cut back, 3 bases at V and 4 bases at J, with 15 bases in the middle. In germline, CDR1 is MDHEN, CDR2 SYDVKM. The CDR3 length is 16 residues. The data stem from a study of cytomegalovirus exposure and HLA in healthy donors. Study background: The approximately 120 validation repertoires, a later analysis reported, used the same platform as the 666 first-cohort repertoires.

Produced via immunoSEQ multiplex PCR; TCRdb's table is partial and in-frame only. The sample lists around 160,000 clones, 88% seen once, with almost 3% in the top ten. The donors were members of the validation cohort, which comprised roughly 130 subjects and was separate from the first cohort of 666 subjects. The sequencing input was PBMCs. The rearrangement links TRBV28 to TRBJ1-4, with unresolved D. This TCR came from a man younger than 35 in good health and CMV-seronegative. As DNA, the CDR3 is TGTGCCAGCAGTTTTCGTTCGTGGAGCTATAATGAAAAACTGTTTTTT. Amino acid sequence: CASSFRSWSYNEKLFF.